This T cell receptor beta chain was documented in a study of Ad26.COV2.S vaccination and SARS-CoV-2 variants. With respect to this clone: Its specificity is not known.

General study results and limits: Relative to placebo recipients, vaccine recipients exhibited elevated spike-specific TCR breadth. For non-spike TCRs, breadth in vaccine recipients resembled that in placebo recipients. Spike-specific responses of CD8+ and CD4+ T cells were reported to display substantial breadth after vaccination. TCR breadth and depth analyses may have underestimated total T cell responses.

V lost 4 bases, J lost 10 bases, and 10 bases stayed unmatched. From germline, CDR1 is SGHRS and CDR2 YFSETQ. This CDR3 is 14 amino acids long. Sequenced by immunoSEQ multiplex PCR; TCRdb stores in-frame clones only, minus some. The table records 43,000 or so clones, roughly 80% of them present only once. This TCR came from a human donor who had recovered from COVID-19. The chain is built from TRBV5-1 and TRBJ2-1; TRBD1 aligns across 8 bases. The input for sequencing was peripheral blood, taken after recovery from COVID-19. The CDR3 spells CASSLRDRSAEQFF. The CDR3 nucleotides read TGCGCCAGCAGCCTACGGGACAGGTCCGCGGAGCAGTTCTTC.